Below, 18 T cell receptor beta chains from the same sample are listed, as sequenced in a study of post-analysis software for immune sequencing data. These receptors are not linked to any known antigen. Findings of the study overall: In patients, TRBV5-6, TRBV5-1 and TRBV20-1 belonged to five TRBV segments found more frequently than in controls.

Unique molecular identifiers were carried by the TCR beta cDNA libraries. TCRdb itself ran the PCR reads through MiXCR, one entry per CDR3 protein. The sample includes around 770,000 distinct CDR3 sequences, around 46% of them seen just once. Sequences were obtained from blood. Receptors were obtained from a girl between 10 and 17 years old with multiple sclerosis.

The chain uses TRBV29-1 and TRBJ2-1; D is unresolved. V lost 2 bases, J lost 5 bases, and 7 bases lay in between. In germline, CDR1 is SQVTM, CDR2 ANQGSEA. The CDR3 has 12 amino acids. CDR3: CSVERTDNEQFF. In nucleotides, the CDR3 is TGCAGCGTTGAACGGACCGACAATGAGCAGTTCTTC.

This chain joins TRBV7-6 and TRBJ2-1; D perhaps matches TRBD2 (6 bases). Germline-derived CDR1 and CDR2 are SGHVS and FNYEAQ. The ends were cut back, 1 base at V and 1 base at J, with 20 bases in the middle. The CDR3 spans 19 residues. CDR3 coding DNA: TGTGCCAGCAGCTTAGAAGGAGGGTCGTCGGGGTTTTCCTACAATGAGCAGTTCTTC. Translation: CASSLEGGSSGFSYNEQFF.

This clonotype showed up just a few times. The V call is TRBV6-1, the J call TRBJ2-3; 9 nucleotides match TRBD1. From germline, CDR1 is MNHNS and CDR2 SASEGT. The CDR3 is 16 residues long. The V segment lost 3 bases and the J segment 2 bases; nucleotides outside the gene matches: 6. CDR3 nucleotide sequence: TGTGCCAGCAGTGATCGGGGGACAGGGAACACAGATACGCAGTATTTT. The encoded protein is CASSDRGTGNTDTQYF.

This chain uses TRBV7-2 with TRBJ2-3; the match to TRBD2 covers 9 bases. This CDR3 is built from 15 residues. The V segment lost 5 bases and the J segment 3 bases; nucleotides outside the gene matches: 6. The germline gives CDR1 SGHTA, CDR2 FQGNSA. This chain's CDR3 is CASSPWTSATDTQYF. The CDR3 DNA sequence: TGTGCCAGCAGCCCCTGGACTAGCGCGACAGATACGCAGTATTTT.

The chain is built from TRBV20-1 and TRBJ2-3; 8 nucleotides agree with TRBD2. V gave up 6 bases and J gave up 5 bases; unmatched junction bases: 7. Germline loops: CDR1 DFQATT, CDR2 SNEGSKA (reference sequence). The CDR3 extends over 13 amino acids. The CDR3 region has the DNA TGCAGTGCCTTGGGGCTAGCGGGAGATACGCAGTATTTT. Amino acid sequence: CSALGLAGDTQYF.

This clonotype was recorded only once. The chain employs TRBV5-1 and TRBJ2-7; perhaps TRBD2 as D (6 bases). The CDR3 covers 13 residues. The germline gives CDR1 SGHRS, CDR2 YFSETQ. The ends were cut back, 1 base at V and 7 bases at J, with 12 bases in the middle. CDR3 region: CASSLSLAYEQYF. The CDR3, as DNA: TGCGCCAGCAGCTTGTCACTAGCTTATGAGCAGTACTTC.

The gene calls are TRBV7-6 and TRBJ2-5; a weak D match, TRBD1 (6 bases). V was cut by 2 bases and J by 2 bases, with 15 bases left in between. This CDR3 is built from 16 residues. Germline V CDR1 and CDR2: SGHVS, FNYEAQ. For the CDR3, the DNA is TGTGCCAGCAGCTTATCATCCACCAGGGGTCAAGAGACCCAGTACTTC. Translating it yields CASSLSSTRGQETQYF.

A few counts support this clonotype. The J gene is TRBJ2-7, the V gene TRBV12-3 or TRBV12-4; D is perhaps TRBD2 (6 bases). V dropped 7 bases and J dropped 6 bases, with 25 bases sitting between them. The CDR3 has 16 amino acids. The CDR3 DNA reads TGTGCCAGCACCGGAGGAGGGGCCGGCCTACTAAGCGAGCAGTACTTC. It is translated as CASTGGGAGLLSEQYF.

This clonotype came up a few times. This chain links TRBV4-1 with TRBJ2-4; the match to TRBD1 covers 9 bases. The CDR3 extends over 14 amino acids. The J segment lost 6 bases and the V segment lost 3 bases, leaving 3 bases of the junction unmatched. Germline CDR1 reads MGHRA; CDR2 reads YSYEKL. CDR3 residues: CASSQGDRANIQYF. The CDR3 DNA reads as TGCGCCAGCAGCCAGGGGGACAGGGCAAACATTCAGTACTTC.

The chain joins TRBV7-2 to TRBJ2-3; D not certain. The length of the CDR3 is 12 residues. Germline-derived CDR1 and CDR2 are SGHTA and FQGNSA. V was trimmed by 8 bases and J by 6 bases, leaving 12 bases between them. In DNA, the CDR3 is TGTGCCAGCCACCACCAAAGGGATACGCAGTATTTT. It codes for CASHHQRDTQYF.

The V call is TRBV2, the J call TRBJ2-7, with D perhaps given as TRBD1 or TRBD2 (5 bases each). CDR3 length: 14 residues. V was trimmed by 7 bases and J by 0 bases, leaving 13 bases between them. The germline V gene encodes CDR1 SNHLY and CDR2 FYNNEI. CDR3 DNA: TGTGCCAGCAAACCGGGACCGAACTCCTACGAGCAGTACTTC. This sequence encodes CASKPGPNSYEQYF.

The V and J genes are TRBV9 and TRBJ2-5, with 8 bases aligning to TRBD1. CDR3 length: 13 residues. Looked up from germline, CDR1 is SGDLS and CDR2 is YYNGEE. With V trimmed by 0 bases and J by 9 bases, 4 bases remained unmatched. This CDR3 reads CASSVDRGSPQYF. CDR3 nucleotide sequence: TGTGCCAGCAGCGTAGACAGGGGGTCGCCCCAGTACTTC. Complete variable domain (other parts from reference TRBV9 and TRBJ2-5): DSGVTQTPKHLITATGQRVTLRCSPRSGDLSVYWYQQSLDQGLQFLIQYYNGEERAKGNILERFSAQQFPDLHSELNLSSLELGDSALYFCASSVDRGSPQYFGPGTRLLVL.

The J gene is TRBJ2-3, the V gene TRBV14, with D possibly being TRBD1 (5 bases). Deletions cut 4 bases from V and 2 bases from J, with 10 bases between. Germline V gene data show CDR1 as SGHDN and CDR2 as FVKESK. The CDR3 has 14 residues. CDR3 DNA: TGTGCCAGCAGCCTTCGACAGACCACAGATACGCAGTATTTT. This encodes CASSLRQTTDTQYF.

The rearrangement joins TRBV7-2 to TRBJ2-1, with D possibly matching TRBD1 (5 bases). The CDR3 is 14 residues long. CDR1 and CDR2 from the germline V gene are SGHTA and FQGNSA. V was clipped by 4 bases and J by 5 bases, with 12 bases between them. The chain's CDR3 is CASSYKVRDNEQFF. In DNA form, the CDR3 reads TGTGCCAGCAGCTACAAGGTCAGGGACAATGAGCAGTTCTTC.

The CDR3 here is CASSSAGRPQETQYF. The CDR3 nucleotides read TGTGCCAGCAGCTCGGCGGGGCGGCCCCAAGAGACCCAGTACTTC. The V gene is TRBV5-8, the J gene TRBJ2-5; tentative D call: TRBD2 (6 bases). Germline V CDR1 and CDR2: SGHTS, YDEGEE. The CDR3 totals 15 residues. The V and J ends lost 3 bases and 1 base respectively, with 13 bases between them.

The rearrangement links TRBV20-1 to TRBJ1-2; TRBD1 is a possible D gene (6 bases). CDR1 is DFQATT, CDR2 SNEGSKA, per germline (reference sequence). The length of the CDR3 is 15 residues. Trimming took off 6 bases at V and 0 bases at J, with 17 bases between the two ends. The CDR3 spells CSARDGGPANYGYTF. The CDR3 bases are TGCAGTGCCCGCGATGGGGGGCCCGCTAACTATGGCTACACCTTC.

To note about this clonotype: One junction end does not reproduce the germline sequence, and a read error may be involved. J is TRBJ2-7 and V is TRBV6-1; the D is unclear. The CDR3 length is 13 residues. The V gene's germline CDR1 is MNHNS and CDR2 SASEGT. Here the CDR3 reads CVSSPSQDHEQYF. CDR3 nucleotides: TGTGTCAGCAGCCCCAGCCAAGATCACGAGCAGTACTTC.

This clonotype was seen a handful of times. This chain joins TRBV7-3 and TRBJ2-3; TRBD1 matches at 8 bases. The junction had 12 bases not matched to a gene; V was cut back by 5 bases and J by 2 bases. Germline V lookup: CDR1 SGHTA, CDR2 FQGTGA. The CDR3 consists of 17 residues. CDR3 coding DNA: TGTGCCAGCAGCCTGCAGGCCCGGACAGGGTACACAGATACGCAGTATTTT. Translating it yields CASSLQARTGYTDTQYF.